A single sample gave rise to the 10 T cell receptor beta chains below, sequenced in a study of cytotoxic CD8 clonotypes in ibrutinib-treated CLL. Sequencing used immunoSEQ multiplex PCR; TCRdb keeps in-frame clones, though not all of them. The sample lists hundreds of thousands of clones; under 75% were seen once. The sample consisted of PBMCs, taken after 24 months of ibrutinib treatment. Receptors originate from a human donor with chronic lymphocytic leukemia.

The chain joins TRBV6-5 to TRBJ2-2; 7 bases map to TRBD2. The V and J ends lost 6 bases and 4 bases, in that order; junction bases with no gene match: 2. The CDR3 runs to 13 residues. The germline V gene encodes CDR1 MNHEY and CDR2 SVGAGI. In DNA, the CDR3 is TGTGCCAGCAGACCGGGGGGCACCGGGGAGCTGTTTTTT. Translated: CASRPGGTGELFF.

This chain links TRBV19 with TRBJ2-5; D unclear. CDR3 size: 14 residues. Trimming took off 10 bases at V and 5 bases at J, with 20 bases between the two ends. Per the germline V gene, CDR1 is LNHDA and CDR2 is SQIVND (reference sequence). CDR3 protein: CATQIRATGETQYF. The CDR3 nucleotides read TGTGCCACCCAAATTCGGGCCACTGGGGAGACCCAGTACTTC. The full variable domain, completed using reference TRBV19 and TRBJ2-5, is DGGITQSPKYLFRKEGQNVTLSCEQNLNHDAMYWYRQDPGQGLRLIYYSQIVNDFQKGDIAEGYSVSREKKESFPLTVTSAQKNPTAFYLCATQIRATGETQYFGPGTRLLVL.

The chain carries TRBV19 and TRBJ2-2; D is unclear. Germline V CDR1 and CDR2: LNHDA, SQIVND (reference sequence). CDR3 length equals 15 residues. The V and J ends lost 3 bases and 0 bases respectively, with 8 bases between them. CDR3 in amino acids: CASSISGANTGELFF. The CDR3 DNA reads TGTGCCAGTAGTATTTCTGGGGCGAACACCGGGGAGCTGTTTTTT.

CDR3 nucleotide sequence: TGCGCCAGCAGCCAATCAGGGACAGAGAGCAATCAGCCCCAGCATTTT. Protein product: CASSQSGTESNQPQHF. The chain carries TRBV4-3 and TRBJ1-5, with 7 bases lining up with TRBD1. The CDR3 consists of 16 residues. Germline V gene data show CDR1 as LGHNA and CDR2 as YSLEER. The ends lost 2 bases at V and 1 base at J; junction bases unmatched: 5.

This chain connects TRBV9 to TRBJ1-5; tentatively, D is TRBD1 (5 bases). Trimming shortened V by 4 bases and J by 1 base, and 12 bases separated the two germline ends. Germline V gene data show CDR1 as SGDLS and CDR2 as YYNGEE. CDR3 length: 15 amino acids. The CDR3 is CASSPSQGSNQPQHF. DNA for the CDR3: TGTGCCAGCAGCCCAAGTCAGGGCAGCAATCAGCCCCAGCATTTT.

The J gene is TRBJ2-2, the V gene TRBV27, with 7 bases aligning to TRBD1. The germline V gene has CDR1 MNHEY and CDR2 SMNVEV (reference sequence). This CDR3 region has 16 residues. Trimming took 5 bases from V and 9 from J; bases not matched to a gene: 15. In DNA form, the CDR3 reads TGTGCCAGCAGTCCGTACGCGACAGGGCGGAAAAGGGAGCTGTTTTTT. The encoded protein is CASSPYATGRKRELFF.

V and J are TRBV25-1 and TRBJ2-7; 8 nucleotides align to TRBD1. Germline V gives CDR1 MGHDK, CDR2 SYGVNS. The CDR3 totals 13 residues. V trimming: 5 bases; J trimming: 3 bases; junction bases outside the gene matches: 3. CDR3: CASSPGQDYEQYF. CDR3 bases: TGTGCCAGCAGTCCGGGACAGGACTACGAGCAGTACTTC.

V is TRBV30 and J is TRBJ2-7, with TRBD2 matching 9 bases. Germline CDR1 and CDR2: GTSNPN and SVGIG (reference sequence). Germline trimming cut 7 bases from V and 2 bases from J; bases unmatched to any gene: 3. This CDR3 is built from 12 residues. The CDR3 loop is CASSGETYEQYF. The CDR3 nucleotides are TGTGCCTCTAGCGGGGAAACCTACGAGCAGTACTTC. Based on the CDR3 plus reference TRBV30 and TRBJ2-7, the full variable domain is SQTIHQWPATLVQPVGSPLSLECTVEGTSNPNLYWYRQAAGRGLQLLFYSVGIGQISSEVPQNLSASRPQDRQFILSSKKLLLSDSGFYLCASSGETYEQYFGPGTRLTVT.

The chain links TRBV13 to TRBJ2-1; D not resolved. CDR1 and CDR2 from the germline V gene are PRHDT and FYEKMQ (reference sequence). The CDR3 loop spans 13 amino acids. Trimming left V 1 base short and J 4 bases short, with 5 bases between. CDR3 region: CASSLVIYNEQFF. The CDR3 coding sequence is TGTGCCAGCAGCTTAGTTATTTACAATGAGCAGTTCTTC.

The rearrangement uses TRBV4-2 and TRBJ1-2; TRBD1 agrees at 7 bases. Per the germline V gene, CDR1 is LGHNA and CDR2 is YNFKEQ. The CDR3 has 15 amino acids. V dropped 2 bases and J dropped 2; count of bases not matched to a gene: 5. The CDR3 DNA reads as TGTGCCAGCAGCCAAAGGGAACAGGGGAACTATGGCTACACCTTC. This sequence encodes CASSQREQGNYGYTF.